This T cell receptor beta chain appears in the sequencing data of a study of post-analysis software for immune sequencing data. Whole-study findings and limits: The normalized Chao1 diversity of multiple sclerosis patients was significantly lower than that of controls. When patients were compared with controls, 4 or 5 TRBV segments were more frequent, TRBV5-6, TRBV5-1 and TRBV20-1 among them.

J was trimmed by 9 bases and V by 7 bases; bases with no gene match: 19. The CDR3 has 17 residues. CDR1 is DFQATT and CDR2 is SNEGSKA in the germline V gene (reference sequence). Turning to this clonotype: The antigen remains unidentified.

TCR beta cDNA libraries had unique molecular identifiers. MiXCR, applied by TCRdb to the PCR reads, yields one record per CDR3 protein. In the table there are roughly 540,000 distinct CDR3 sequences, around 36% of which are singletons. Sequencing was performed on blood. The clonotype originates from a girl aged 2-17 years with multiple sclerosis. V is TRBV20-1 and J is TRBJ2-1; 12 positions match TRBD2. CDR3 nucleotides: TGCAGTGTCCACAACCCTAGCGGGGGGGCCTTTCGCGGTGAGCAGTTCTTC. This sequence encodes CSVHNPSGGAFRGEQFF.